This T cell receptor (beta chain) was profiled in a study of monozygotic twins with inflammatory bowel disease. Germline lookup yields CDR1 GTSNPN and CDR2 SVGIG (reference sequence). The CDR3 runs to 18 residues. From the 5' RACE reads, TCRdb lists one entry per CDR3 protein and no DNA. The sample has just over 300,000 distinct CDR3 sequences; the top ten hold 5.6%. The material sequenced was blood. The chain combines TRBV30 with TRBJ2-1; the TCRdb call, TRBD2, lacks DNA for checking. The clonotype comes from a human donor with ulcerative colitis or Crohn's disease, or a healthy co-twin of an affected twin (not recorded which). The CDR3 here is CAWVLGGLAGGRGNEQFF.